Listed here is a single T cell receptor beta chain. Authors' data handling: From reference gene primer amplification, estimates of nucleated cell counts were derived. Libraries were prepared by immunoSEQ multiplex PCR; TCRdb keeps only in-frame clonotypes and omits some of them. The DNA was the basis for D and trimming; V, J and clone size are from that table. Of about 150,000 clones listed, around 80% are singletons. This CDR3 has 12 amino acids. The V gene lost 5 bases and the J gene lost 7 bases, with 9 bases spanning the gap. From germline, CDR1 is SGHAT and CDR2 FQNNGV. This sample was included in a study of blood T cell repertoires in COVID-19. Overall study context: The United States, Italy and Spain provided the acute and convalescent COVID-19 samples. The cDNA or gDNA used as material had been derived from T cells, B-cell-depleted T cells, or PBMCs.

The chain has TRBV11-2 and TRBJ2-4; no reliable D call. This TCR came from a man aged 60-69 years who had recovered from COVID-19. Material: peripheral blood. The CDR3 loop is CASSPEANIQYF. Written as DNA, the CDR3 is TGTGCCAGCAGCCCAGAGGCTAACATTCAGTACTTC.